This TCR beta chain was sequenced during a study of blood T cell repertoires in COVID-19 (TCRdb year 2020). About the investigation overall: Samples covering the acute and convalescent phases of COVID-19 were provided by collaborators in the United States, Italy and Spain. The material from the prospective study consisted of cDNA or gDNA derived from T cells, B-cell-depleted T cells, or PBMCs. Deeply sampled blood TCRbeta repertoires from subjects exposed to, actively infected with, or recovered from COVID-19 were included in the dataset. A freely available public database, intended as a resource for researchers studying the immune response to SARS-CoV-2, is where the repertoires were released. Samples were obtained from the ongoing ImmuneRACE study (first 160 participants) and from over 1,000 subjects provided by 6 global collaborators. A de-identified subject ID, COVID-19 status, age in years and sex were almost always included in the sample metadata. Where HLA class I and class II types were available, the types were taken from metadata supplied by the sample provider, not from assay-based typing.

V and J are trimmed by 4 bases and 2 bases, and the gene matches miss 7 bases of the junction. According to the germline V gene, CDR1 reads SGHNT and CDR2 reads YENEEA. The CDR3 sequence holds 16 residues, the cysteine and phenylalanine included. Only CDR3 DNA is held: 48 bases, read in frame from base 1. The collaborating institutions used their own protocols to collect whole blood in K2EDTA tubes. For TCRbeta analysis, collaborators shipped samples in one of three forms: frozen whole blood, isolated PBMCs, or DNA extracted from either of those sample types. Comment on this clone: This receptor's antigen is unknown. Base qualities are not at hand, and no much larger clone is one base apart.

TCRbeta CDR3 regions were amplified from genomic DNA by means of the immunoSEQ Assay, a bias-controlled multiplex PCR. As for the original processing: The number of nucleated cells in each sample was estimated from the amplification of reference gene primers within the assay. To quantify the absolute abundance of each unique TCRbeta CDR3 rearrangement, sequence reads were collapsed and filtered. For each sample, productive Simpson clonality was calculated as the square root of Simpson's diversity index across productive rearrangements. TCRdb took this table from immuneACCESS and kept in-frame rearrangements with V and J called. Such tables lack part of the clones; where checked against another copy, unresolved V genes explain under half of the gap, and the rest is unexplained. That table is the source of V, J and clone size, and D and trimming were worked out from the DNA. In all, the sample holds over 150,000 clones, and about 79% of those were seen once. The ten largest account for approximately 26% of the sample.

Overall results and qualifications from the work: Clinical and demographic metadata were provided uncurated, with the amount varying by source and participant.

The sequenced material came from peripheral blood. The V and J segments used are TRBV11-3 and TRBJ2-2, and 7 bases in between align with TRBD1. The source of this sequence is a woman aged 70-85 years with acute or convalescent COVID-19. CDR3 sequence: CASSSSGTANTGELFF. The DNA is as follows: TGTGCCAGCAGCTCCTCCGGGACAGCCAACACCGGGGAGCTGTTTTTT.